This T cell receptor (beta chain) was sequenced for a study of tissue T cells after allogeneic stem cell transplantation. The study, taken as a whole, reports: This small cohort was clinically heterogeneous, and sampling depth was a limitation.

CDR1 MNHEY and CDR2 SMNVEV come from the germline V gene (reference sequence). The CDR3 extends over 13 amino acids. V shed 6 bases and J shed 6 bases, with 12 bases lying between them. Method: immunoSEQ multiplex PCR; TCRdb's copy keeps in-frame clones and lacks some. The repertoire holds around 5,300 clones, approximately 74% seen once, with over 7% in the top ten. Turning to this clone: What it binds is not known.

V gene TRBV27 combines with J gene TRBJ2-1; TRBD2 might be the D (6 bases). This sequence originates from a female donor over 55 with lung cancer. The sample was tissue from the colon, taken at autopsy. Here the CDR3 DNA reads TGTGCCAGCAGCCCCCGACTAGTCAATGAGCAGTTCTTC. Translated: CASSPRLVNEQFF.